The source of this TCR beta chain is a study of OX40 agonist ivuxolimab in advanced cancers. Germline CDR1 and CDR2: MNHEY and SMNVEV (reference sequence). The CDR3 length is 15 residues. J gave up 7 bases and V 3 bases, and 6 bases lay outside the gene matches. Sequenced by immunoSEQ multiplex PCR; TCRdb stores in-frame clones only, minus some. The sample consists of approximately 74,000 clones, roughly four fifths of them appearing once. The sample holds one count of this clone. V gene TRBV27 combines with J gene TRBJ2-1; 10 bases align to TRBD2. The source material was CD4+ or CD8+ T cells sorted from blood, sampled in a trial of the OX40 agonist ivuxolimab. This receptor was obtained from an adult with an advanced solid tumor such as melanoma, head and neck, liver or kidney cancer. The CDR3 loop reads CASSLDLAGANEQFF. CDR3 nucleotides: TGTGCCAGCAGTTTGGACCTAGCGGGAGCTAATGAGCAGTTCTTC.